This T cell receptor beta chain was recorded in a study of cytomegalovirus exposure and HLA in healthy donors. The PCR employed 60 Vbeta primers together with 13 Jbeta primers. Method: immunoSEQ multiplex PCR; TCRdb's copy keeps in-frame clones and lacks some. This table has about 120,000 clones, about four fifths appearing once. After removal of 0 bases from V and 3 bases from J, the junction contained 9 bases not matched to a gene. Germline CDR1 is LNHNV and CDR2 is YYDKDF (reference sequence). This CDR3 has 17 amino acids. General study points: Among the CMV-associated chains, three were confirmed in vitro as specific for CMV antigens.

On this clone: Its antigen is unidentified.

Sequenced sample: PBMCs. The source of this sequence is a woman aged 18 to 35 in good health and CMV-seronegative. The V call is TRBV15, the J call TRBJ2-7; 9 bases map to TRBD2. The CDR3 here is CATSRDSVIAGVYEQYF. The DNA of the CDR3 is TGTGCCACCAGCAGAGATTCTGTTATAGCGGGGGTCTACGAGCAGTACTTC.